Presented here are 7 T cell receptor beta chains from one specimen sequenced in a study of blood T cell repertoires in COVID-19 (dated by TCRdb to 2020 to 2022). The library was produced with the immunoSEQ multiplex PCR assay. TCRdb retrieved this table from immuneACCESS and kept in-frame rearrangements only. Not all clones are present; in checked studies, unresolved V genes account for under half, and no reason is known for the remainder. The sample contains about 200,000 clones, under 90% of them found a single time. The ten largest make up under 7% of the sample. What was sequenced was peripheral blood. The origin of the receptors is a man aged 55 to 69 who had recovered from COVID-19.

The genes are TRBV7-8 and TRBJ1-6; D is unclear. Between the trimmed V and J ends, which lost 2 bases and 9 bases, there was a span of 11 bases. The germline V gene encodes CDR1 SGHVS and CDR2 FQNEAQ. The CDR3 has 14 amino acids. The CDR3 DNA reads TGTGCCAGCAGCTTACGTAGGGAGACTTCACCCCTCCACTTT. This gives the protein CASSLRRETSPLHF.

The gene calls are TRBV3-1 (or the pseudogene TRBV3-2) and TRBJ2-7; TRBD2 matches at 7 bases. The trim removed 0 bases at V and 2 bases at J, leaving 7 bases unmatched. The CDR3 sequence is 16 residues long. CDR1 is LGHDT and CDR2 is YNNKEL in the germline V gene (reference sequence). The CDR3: CASSQESYAGAYEQYF. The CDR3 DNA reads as TGTGCCAGCAGCCAAGAGAGTTATGCGGGAGCCTACGAGCAGTACTTC.

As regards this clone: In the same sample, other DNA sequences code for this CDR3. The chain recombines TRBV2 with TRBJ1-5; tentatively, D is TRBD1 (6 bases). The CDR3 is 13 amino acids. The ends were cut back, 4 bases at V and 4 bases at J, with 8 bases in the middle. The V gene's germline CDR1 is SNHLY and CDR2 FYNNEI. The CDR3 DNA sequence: TGTGCCAGCAGTGTGGACAGAAATCAGCCCCAGCATTTT. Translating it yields CASSVDRNQPQHF.

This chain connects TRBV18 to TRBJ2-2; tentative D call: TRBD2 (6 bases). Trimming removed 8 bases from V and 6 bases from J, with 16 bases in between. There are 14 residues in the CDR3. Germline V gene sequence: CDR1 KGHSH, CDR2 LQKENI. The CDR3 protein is CASPRDFGSGELFF. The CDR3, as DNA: TGTGCCAGCCCCCGGGACTTCGGGTCCGGGGAGCTGTTTTTT.

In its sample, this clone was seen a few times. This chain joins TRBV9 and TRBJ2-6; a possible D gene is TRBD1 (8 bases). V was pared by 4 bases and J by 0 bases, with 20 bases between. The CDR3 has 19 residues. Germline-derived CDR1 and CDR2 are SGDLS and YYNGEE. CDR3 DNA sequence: TGTGCCAGCAGCAAGCGGGACAGGCACTTCCCCTCTGGGGCCAACGTCCTGACTTTC. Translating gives CASSKRDRHFPSGANVLTF.

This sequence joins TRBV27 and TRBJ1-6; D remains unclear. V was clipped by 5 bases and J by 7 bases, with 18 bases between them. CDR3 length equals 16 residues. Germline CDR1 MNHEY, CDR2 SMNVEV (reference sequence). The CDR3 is CASSPRNRPGNSPLHF. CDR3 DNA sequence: TGTGCCAGCAGTCCCCGGAACCGCCCGGGGAATTCACCCCTCCACTTT.

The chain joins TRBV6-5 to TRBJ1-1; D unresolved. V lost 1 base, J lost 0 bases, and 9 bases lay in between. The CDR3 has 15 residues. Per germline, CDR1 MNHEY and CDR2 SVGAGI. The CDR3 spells CASSYYEIMNTEAFF. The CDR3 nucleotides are TGTGCCAGCAGTTACTACGAGATTATGAACACTGAAGCTTTCTTT.